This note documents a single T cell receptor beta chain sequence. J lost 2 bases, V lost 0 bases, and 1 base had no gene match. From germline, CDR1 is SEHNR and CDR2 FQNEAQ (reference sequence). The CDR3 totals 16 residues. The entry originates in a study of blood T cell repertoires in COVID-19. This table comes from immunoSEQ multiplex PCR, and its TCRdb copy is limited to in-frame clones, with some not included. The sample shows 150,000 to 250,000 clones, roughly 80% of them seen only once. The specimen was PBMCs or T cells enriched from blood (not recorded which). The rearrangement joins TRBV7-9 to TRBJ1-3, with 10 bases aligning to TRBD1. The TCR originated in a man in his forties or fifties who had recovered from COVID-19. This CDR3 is CASSLAGTGAGNTIYF. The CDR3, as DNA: TGTGCCAGCAGCTTAGCAGGGACAGGGGCTGGAAACACCATATATTTT.